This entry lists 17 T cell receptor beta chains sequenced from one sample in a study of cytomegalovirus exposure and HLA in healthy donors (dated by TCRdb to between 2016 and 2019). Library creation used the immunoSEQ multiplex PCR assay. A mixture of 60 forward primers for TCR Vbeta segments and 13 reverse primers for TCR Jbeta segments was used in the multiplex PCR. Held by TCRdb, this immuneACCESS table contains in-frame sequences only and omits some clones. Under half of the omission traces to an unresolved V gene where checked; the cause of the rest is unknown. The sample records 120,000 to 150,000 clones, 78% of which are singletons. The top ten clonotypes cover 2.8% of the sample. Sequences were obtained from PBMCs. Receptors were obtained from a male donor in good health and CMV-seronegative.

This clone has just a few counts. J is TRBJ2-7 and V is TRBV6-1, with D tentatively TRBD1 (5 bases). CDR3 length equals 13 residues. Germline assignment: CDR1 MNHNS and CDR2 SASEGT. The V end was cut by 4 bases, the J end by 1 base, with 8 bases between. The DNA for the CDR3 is TGTGCCAGCAGTGCACAGGAGTCCTACGAGCAGTACTTC. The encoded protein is CASSAQESYEQYF.

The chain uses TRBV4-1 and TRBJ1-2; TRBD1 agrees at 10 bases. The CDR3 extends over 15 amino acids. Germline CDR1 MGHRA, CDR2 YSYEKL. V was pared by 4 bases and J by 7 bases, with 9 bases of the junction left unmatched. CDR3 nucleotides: TGCGCCAGCAGCCTGCGGGACAGGGGAGGCGGTGGCTACACCTTC. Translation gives CASSLRDRGGGGYTF.

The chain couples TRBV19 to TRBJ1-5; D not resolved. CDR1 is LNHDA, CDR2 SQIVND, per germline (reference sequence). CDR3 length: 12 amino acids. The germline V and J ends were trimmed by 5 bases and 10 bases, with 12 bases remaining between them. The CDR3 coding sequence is TGTGCCAGTAGTCCCACCCGGGGACCCCAGCATTTT. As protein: CASSPTRGPQHF.

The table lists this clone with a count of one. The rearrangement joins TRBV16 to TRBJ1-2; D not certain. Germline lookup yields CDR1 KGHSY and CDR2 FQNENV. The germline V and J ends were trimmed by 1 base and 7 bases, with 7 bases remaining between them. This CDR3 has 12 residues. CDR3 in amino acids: CASSQYSGGYTF. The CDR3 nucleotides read TGTGCCAGCAGCCAATACAGTGGTGGCTACACCTTC.

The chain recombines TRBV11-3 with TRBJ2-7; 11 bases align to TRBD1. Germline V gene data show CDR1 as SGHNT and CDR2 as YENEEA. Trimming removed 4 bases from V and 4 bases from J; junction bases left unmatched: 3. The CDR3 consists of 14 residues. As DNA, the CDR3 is TGTGCCAGCAGCTCCGGACAGGGGGCTTACGAGCAGTACTTC. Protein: CASSSGQGAYEQYF.

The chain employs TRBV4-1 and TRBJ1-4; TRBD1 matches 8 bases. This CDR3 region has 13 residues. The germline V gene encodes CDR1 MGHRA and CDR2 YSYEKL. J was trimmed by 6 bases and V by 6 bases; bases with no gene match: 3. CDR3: CASRDRGYEKLFF. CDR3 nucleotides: TGCGCCAGCAGAGACAGGGGCTATGAAAAACTGTTTTTT.

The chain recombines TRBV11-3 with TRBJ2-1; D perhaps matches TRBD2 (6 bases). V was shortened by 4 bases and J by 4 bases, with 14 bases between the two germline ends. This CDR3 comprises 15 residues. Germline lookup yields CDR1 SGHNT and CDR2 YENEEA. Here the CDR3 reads CASSSRASVYNEQFF. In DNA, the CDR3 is TGTGCCAGCAGCTCCCGAGCTAGCGTTTACAATGAGCAGTTCTTC.

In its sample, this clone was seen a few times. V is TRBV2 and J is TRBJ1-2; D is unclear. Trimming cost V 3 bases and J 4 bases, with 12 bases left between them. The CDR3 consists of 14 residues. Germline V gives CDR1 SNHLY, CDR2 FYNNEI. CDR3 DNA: TGTGCCAGCAGTGATTTGGGCAGATCCTATGGCTACACCTTC. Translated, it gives CASSDLGRSYGYTF.

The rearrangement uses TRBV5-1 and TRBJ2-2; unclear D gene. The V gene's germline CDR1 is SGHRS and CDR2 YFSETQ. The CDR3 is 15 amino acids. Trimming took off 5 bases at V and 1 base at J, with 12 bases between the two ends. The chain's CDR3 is CASRPAQLNTGELFF. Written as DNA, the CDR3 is TGCGCCAGCAGGCCCGCACAGTTGAACACCGGGGAGCTGTTTTTT.

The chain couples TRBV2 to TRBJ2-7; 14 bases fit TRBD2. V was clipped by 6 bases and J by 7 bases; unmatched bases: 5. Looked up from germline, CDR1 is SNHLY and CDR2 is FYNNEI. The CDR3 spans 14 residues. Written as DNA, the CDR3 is TGTGCCAGCAGGGGACTAGCGGGGGTGAGGGAGCAGTACTTC. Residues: CASRGLAGVREQYF. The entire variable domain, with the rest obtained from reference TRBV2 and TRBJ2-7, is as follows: EPEVTQTPSHQVTQMGQEVILRCVPISNHLYFYWYRQILGQKVEFLVSFYNNEISEKSEIFDDQFSVERPDGSNFTLKIRSTKLEDSAMYFCASRGLAGVREQYFGPGTRLTVT.

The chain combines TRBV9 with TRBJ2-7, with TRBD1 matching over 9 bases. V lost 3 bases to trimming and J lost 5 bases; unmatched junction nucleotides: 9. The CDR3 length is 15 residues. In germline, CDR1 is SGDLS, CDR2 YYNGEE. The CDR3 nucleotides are TGTGCCAGCAGCGATACCGGGACAGGGTTCAACGAGCAGTACTTC. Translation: CASSDTGTGFNEQYF.

This chain's CDR3 is CASSLVAGYEQYF. The DNA for the CDR3 is TGCGCCAGCAGCTTGGTGGCGGGTTACGAGCAGTACTTC. The V gene is TRBV5-1, the J gene TRBJ2-7; maybe TRBD2 (5 bases). The V and J ends lost 0 bases and 4 bases respectively, with 8 bases between them. This CDR3 comprises 13 residues. The V gene's germline CDR1 is SGHRS and CDR2 YFSETQ.

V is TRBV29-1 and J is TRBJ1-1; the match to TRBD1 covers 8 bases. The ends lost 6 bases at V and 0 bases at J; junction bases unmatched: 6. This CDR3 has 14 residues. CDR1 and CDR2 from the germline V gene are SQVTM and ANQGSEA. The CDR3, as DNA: TGCAGCGTCGTCCCAGGGGGCTTGAACACTGAAGCTTTCTTT. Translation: CSVVPGGLNTEAFF.

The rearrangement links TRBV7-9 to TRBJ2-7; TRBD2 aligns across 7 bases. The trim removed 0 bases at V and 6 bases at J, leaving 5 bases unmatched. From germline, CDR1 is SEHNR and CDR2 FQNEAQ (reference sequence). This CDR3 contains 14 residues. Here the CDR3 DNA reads TGTGCCAGCAGCTTAGCTGCGGGAGAGCGCGAGCAGTACTTC. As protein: CASSLAAGEREQYF.

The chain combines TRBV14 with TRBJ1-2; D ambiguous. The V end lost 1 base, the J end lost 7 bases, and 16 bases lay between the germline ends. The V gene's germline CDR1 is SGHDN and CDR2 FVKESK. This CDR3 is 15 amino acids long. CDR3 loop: CASSQVTGWPSGYTF. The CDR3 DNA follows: TGTGCCAGCAGCCAAGTTACGGGGTGGCCGAGTGGCTACACCTTC.

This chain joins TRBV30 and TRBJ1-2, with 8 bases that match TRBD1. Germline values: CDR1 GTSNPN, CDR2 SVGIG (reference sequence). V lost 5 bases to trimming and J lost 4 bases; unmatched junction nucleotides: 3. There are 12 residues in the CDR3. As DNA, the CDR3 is TGTGCCTGGGAAACAGGGGGCTATGGCTACACCTTC. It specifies CAWETGGYGYTF. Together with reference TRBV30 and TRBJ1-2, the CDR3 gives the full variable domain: SQTIHQWPATLVQPVGSPLSLECTVEGTSNPNLYWYRQAAGRGLQLLFYSVGIGQISSEVPQNLSASRPQDRQFILSSKKLLLSDSGFYLCAWETGGYGYTFGSGTRLTVV.

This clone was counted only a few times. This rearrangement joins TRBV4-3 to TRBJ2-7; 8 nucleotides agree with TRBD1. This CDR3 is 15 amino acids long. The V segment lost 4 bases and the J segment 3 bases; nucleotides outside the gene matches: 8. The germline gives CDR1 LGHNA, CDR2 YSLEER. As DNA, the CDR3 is TGCGCCAGCAGCCGAGGGACAGGCATGCGCTACGAGCAGTACTTC. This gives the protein CASSRGTGMRYEQYF.